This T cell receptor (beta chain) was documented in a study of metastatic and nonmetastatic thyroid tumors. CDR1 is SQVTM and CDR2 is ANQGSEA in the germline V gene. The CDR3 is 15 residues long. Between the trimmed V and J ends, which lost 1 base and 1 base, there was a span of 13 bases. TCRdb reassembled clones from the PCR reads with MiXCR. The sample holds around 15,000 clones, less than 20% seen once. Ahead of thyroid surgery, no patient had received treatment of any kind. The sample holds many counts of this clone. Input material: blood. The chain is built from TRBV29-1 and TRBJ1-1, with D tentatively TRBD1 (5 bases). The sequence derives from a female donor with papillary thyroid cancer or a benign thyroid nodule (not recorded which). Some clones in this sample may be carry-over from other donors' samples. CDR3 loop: CSVEGGWGRNTEAFF. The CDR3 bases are TGCAGCGTTGAAGGGGGGTGGGGACGGAACACTGAAGCTTTCTTT.